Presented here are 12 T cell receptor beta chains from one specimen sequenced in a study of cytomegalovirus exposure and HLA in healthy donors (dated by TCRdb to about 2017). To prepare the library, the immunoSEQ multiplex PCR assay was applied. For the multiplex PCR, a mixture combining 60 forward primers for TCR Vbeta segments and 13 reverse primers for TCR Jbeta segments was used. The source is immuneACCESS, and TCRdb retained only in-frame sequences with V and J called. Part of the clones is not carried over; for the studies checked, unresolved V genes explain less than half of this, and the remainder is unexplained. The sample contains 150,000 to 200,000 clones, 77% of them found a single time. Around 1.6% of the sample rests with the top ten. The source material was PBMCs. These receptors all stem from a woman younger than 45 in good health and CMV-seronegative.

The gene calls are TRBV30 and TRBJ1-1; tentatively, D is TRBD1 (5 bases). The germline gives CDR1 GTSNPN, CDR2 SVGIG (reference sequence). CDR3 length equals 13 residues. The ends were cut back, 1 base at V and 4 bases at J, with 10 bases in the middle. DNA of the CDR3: TGTGCCTGGAGTGGAACCGGGGGCACTGAAGCTTTCTTT. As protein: CAWSGTGGTEAFF.

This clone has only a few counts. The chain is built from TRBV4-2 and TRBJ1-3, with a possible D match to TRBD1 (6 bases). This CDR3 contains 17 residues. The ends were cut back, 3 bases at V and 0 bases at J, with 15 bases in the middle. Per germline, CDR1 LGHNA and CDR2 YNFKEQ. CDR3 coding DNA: TGTGCCAGCAGCCAGGTAGGACAGCAGCCCTCTGGAAACACCATATATTTT. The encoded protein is CASSQVGQQPSGNTIYF.

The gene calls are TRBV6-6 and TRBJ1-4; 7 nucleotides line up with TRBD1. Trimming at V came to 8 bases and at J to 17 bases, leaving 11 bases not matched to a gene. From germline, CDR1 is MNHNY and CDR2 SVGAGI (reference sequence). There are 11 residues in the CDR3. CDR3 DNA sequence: TGTGCCAGCCGTACCGACAGGGAGCCCTTTTTT. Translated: CASRTDREPFF.

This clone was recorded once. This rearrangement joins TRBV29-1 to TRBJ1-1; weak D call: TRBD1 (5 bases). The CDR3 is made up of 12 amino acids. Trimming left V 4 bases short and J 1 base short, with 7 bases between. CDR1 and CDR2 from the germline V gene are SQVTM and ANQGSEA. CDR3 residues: CSVGQGNTEAFF. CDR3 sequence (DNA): TGCAGCGTTGGTCAGGGGAACACTGAAGCTTTCTTT.

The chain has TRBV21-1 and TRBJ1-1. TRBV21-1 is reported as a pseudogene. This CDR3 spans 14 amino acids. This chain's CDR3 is CASSKGAGDEEAFF. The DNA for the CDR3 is TGTGCCAGCAGCAAAGGGGCCGGGGATGAAGAAGCTTTCTTT.

The CDR3 DNA is TGTGCCAGCAGCGTAGGCGTCAGCGGGGTCTACAATGAGCAGTTCTTC. Translation: CASSVGVSGVYNEQFF. The J gene is TRBJ2-1, the V gene TRBV9; 7 nucleotides agree with TRBD2. The CDR3 has 16 residues. CDR1 is SGDLS, CDR2 YYNGEE, per germline. Trimming at V came to 0 bases and at J to 3 bases, leaving 6 bases not matched to a gene. The full variable domain, in which reference TRBV9 and TRBJ2-1 provide the parts outside the CDR3, is DSGVTQTPKHLITATGQRVTLRCSPRSGDLSVYWYQQSLDQGLQFLIQYYNGEERAKGNILERFSAQQFPDLHSELNLSSLELGDSALYFCASSVGVSGVYNEQFFGPGTRLTVL.

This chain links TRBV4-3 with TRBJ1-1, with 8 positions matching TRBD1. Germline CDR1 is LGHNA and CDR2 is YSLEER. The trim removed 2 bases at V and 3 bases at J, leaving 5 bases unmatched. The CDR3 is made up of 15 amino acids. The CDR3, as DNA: TGCGCCAGCAGCCAACTGACAGGGGCCCACACTGAAGCTTTCTTT. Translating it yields CASSQLTGAHTEAFF.

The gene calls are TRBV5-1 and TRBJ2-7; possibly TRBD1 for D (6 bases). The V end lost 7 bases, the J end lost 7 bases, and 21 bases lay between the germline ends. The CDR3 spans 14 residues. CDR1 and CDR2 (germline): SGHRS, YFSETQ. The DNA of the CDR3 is TGCGCCAGCGGTCCGGGACATTCCGATCGGGAGCAGTACTTC. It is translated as CASGPGHSDREQYF. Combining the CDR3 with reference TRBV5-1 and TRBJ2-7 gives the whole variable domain KAGVTQTPRYLIKTRGQQVTLSCSPISGHRSVSWYQQTPGQGLQFLFEYFSETQRNKGNFPGRFSGRQFSNSRSEMNVSTLELGDSALYLCASGPGHSDREQYFGPGTRLTVT.

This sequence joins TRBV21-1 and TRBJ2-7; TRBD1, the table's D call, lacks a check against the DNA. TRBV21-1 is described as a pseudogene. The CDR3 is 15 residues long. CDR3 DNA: TGTGCCAGCAGCACCCTAGACAGGAACACCTACGAGCAGTACTTC. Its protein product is CASSTLDRNTYEQYF.

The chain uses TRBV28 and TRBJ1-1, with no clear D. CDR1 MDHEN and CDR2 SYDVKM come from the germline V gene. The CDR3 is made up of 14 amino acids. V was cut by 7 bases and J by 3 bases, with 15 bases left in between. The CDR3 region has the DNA TGTGCCAGCAATGAGGTAGTCGGCGACACTGAAGCTTTCTTT. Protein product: CASNEVVGDTEAFF.

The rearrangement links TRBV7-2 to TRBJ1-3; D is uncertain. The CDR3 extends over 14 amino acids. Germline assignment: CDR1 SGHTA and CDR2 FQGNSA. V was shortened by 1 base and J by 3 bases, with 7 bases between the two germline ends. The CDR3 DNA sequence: TGTGCCAGCAGCTTAGTTGCGGGTGGAAACACCATATATTTT. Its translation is CASSLVAGGNTIYF.

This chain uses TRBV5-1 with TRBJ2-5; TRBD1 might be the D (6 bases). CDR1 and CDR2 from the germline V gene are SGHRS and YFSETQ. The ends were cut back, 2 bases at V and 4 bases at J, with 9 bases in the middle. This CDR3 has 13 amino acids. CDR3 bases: TGCGCCAGCAGCTTACAGGGTCGAGAGACCCAGTACTTC. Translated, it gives CASSLQGRETQYF.